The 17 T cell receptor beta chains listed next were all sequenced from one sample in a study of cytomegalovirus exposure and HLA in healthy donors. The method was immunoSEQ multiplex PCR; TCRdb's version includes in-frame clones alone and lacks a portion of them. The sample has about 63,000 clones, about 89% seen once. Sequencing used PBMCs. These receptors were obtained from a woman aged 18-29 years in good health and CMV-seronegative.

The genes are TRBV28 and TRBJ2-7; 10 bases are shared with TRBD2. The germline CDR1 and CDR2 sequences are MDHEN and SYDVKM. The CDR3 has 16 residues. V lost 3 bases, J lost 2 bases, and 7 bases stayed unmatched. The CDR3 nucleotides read TGTGCCAGCAGTTTGCTAGCGGGAGAGGCAGCCTACGAGCAGTACTTC. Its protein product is CASSLLAGEAAYEQYF. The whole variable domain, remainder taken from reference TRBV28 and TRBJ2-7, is DVKVTQSSRYLVKRTGEKVFLECVQDMDHENMFWYRQDPGLGLRLIYFSYDVKMKEKGDIPEGYSVSREKKERFSLILESASTNQTSMYLCASSLLAGEAAYEQYFGPGTRLTVT.

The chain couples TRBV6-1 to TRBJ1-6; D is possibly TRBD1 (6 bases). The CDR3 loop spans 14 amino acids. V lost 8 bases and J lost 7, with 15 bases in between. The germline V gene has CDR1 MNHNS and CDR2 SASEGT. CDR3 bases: TGTGCCAGCGGAGGGGGGGGGTGGAATTCACCCCTCCACTTT. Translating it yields CASGGGGWNSPLHF.

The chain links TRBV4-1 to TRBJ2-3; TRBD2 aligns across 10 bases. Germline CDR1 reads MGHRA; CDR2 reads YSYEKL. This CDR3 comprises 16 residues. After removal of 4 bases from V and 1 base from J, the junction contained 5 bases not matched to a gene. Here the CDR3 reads CASSRTGTSGTDTQYF. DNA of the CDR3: TGCGCCAGCAGCCGAACCGGGACTAGCGGCACAGATACGCAGTATTTT.

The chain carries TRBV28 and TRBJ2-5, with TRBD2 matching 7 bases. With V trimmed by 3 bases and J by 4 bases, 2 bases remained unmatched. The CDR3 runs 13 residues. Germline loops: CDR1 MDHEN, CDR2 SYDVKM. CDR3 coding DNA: TGTGCCAGCAGTTTCCGGGAGGTAGAGACCCAGTACTTC. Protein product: CASSFREVETQYF.

CDR3 in amino acids: CASSRVAGQTGTSGRVRSYEQYF. The CDR3 coding sequence is TGTGCCAGCAGCAGAGTCGCGGGACAGACCGGGACTAGCGGGAGGGTCAGGTCCTACGAGCAGTACTTC. The chain combines TRBV9 with TRBJ2-7; 16 bases line up with TRBD2. Trimming took 4 bases from V and 1 from J; bases not matched to a gene: 23. The CDR3 has 23 amino acids. Germline lookup yields CDR1 SGDLS and CDR2 YYNGEE.

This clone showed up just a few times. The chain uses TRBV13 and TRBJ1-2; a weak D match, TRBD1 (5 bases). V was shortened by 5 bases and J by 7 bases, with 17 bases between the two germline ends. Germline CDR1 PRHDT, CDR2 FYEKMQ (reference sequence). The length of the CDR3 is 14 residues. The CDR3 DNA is TGTGCCAGCAGCCAAGGGTCAGGGCTCGCTGGCTACACCTTC. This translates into CASSQGSGLAGYTF.

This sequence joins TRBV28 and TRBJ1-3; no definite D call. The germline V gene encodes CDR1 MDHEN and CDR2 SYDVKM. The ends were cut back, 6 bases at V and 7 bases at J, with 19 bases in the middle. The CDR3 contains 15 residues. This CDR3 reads CASSTPVRRRNTIYF. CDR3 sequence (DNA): TGTGCCAGCAGCACTCCCGTGCGACGGAGGAACACCATATATTTT.

CDR3 in DNA: TGTGCCATCACTAGCGGGGGGTACAATGAGCAGTTCTTC. It is translated as CAITSGGYNEQFF. This chain connects TRBV28 to TRBJ2-1, with 12 bases aligning to TRBD2. The CDR3 consists of 13 residues. The J segment lost 4 bases and the V segment lost 10 bases, leaving 2 bases of the junction unmatched. Germline CDR1 MDHEN, CDR2 SYDVKM.

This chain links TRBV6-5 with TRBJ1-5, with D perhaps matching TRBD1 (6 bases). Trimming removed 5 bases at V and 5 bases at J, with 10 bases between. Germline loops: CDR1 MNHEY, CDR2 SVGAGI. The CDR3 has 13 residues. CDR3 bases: TGTGCCAGCAGTGGACAGTTTGATCAGCCCCAGCATTTT. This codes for CASSGQFDQPQHF.

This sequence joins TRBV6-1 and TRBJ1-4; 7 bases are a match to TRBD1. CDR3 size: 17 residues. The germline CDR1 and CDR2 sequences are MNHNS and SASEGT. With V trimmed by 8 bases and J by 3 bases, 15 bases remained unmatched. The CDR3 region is CASGAGGGGAANEKLFF. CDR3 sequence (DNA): TGTGCCAGCGGTGCGGGCGGAGGGGGCGCGGCTAATGAAAAACTGTTTTTT.

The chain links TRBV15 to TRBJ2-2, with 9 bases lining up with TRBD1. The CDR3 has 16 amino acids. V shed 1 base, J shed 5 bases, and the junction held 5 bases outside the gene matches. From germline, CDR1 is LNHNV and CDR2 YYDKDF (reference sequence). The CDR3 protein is CATSRAWDRDTGELFF. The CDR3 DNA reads TGTGCCACCAGCAGAGCCTGGGACAGGGATACCGGGGAGCTGTTTTTT. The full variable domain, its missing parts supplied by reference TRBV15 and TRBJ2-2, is DAMVIQNPRYQVTQFGKPVTLSCSQTLNHNVMYWYQQKSSQAPKLLFHYYDKDFNNEADTPDNFQSRRPNTSFCFLDIRSPGLGDTAMYLCATSRAWDRDTGELFFGEGSRLTVL.

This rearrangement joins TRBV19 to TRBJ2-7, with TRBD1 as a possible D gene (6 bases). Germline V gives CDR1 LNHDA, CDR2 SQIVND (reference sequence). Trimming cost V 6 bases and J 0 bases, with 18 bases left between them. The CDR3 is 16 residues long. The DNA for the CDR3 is TGTGCCAGTAGACCAGATGGGGGCAGGAGCTCCTACGAGCAGTACTTC. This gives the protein CASRPDGGRSSYEQYF.

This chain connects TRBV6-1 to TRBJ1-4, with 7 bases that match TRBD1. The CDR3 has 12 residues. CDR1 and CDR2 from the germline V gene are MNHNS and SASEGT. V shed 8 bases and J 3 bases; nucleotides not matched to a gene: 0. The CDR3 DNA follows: TGTGCCAGCGGGACAGCTAATGAAAAACTGTTTTTT. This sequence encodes CASGTANEKLFF.

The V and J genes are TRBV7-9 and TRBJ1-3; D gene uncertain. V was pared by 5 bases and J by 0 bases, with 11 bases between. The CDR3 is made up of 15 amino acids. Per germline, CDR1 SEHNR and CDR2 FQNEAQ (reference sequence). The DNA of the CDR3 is TGTGCCAGCAGCCCTTACAGAATCTCTGGAAACACCATATATTTT. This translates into CASSPYRISGNTIYF.

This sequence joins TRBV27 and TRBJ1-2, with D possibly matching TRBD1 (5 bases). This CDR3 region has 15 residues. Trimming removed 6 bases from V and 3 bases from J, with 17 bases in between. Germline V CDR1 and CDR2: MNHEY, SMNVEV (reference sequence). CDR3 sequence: CASSPWGRVDYGYTF. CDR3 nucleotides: TGTGCCAGCAGCCCCTGGGGGAGGGTAGACTATGGCTACACCTTC.

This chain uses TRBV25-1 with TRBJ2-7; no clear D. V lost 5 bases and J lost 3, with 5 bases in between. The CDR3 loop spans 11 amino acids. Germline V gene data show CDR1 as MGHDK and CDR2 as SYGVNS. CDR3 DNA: TGTGCCAGCAGTTTTTACTACGAGCAGTACTTC. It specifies CASSFYYEQYF.

The CDR3 sequence: CASSLSGRAYEQYF. The CDR3 bases are TGTGCCAGCAGCCTTAGCGGGAGGGCCTACGAGCAGTACTTC. V and J are TRBV28 and TRBJ2-7; 11 bases are a match to TRBD2. CDR1 and CDR2 (germline): MDHEN, SYDVKM. The V and J ends lost 6 bases and 2 bases, in that order; junction bases with no gene match: 3. The CDR3 has 14 amino acids.